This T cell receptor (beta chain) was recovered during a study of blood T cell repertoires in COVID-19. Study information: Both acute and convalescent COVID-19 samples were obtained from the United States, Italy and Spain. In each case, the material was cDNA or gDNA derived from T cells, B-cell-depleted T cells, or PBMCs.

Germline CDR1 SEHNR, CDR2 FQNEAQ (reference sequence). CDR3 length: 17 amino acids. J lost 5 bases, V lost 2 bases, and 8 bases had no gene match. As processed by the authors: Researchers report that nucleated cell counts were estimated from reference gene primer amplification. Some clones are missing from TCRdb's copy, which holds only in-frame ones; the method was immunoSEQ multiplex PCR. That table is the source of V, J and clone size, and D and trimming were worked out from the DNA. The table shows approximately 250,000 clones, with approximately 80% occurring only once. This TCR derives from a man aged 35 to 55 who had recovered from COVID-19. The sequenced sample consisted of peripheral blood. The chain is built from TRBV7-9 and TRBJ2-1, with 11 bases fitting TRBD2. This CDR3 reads CASSLPIAGGRNNEQFF. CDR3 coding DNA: TGTGCCAGCAGCTTACCGATAGCGGGAGGGAGAAACAATGAGCAGTTCTTC.